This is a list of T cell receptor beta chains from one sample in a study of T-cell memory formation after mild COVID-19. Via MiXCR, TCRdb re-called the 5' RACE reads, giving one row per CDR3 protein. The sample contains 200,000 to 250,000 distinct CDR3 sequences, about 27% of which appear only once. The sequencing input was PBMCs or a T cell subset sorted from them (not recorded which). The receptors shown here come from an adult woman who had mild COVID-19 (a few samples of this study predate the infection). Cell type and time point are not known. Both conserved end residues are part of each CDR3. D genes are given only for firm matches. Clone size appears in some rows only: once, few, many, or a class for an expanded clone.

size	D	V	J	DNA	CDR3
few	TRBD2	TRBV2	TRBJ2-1	TGTGCCAGCAGTGATCCCGCGGGGGGTGAGCAGTTCTTC	CASSDPAGGEQFF
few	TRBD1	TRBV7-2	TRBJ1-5	TGTGCCATCCAGGGACAGGGGACCCAGCCCCAGCATTTT	CAIQGQGTQPQHF
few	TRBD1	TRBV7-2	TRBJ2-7	TGTGCCAGCAGCGCTCGACAGGGGACCTACGAGCAGTACTTC	CASSARQGTYEQYF
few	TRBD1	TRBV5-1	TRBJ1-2	TGCGCCAGCAGCCCCGGACAGGGAGGCTACACCTTC	CASSPGQGGYTF
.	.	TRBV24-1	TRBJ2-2	TGTGCCACCAGGAGAAACACCGGGGAGCTGTTTTTT	CATRRNTGELFF
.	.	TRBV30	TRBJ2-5	TGTGCCTGGAACCTCGGCGGGACCCAAGGGACCCAGTACTTC	CAWNLGGTQGTQYF
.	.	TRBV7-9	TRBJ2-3	TGTGCCAGCAGCCCGGACAGCTTTACCCCAGATACGCAGTATTTT	CASSPDSFTPDTQYF
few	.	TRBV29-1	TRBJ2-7	TGCAGCGTCCTCGTGAGCTCCTACGAGCAGTACTTC	CSVLVSSYEQYF
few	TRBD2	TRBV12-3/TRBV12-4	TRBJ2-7	TGTGCCAGCAGTACTACCCGACTAGCGGGAACTGACGAGCAGTACTTC	CASSTTRLAGTDEQYF
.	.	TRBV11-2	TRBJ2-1	TGTGCCAGCAGCTTAGGCCAGAGGCTCGACAATGAGCAGTTCTTC	CASSLGQRLDNEQFF
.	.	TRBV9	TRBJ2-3	TGTGCCAGCAGCGTAGCAGTGGGGGAGAGCACAGATACGCAGTATTTT	CASSVAVGESTDTQYF
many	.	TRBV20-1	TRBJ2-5	TGCAGTGCTAGTTCTCCTATACTTACGGAGACCCAGTACTTC	CSASSPILTETQYF
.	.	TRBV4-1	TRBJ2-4	TGCGCCAGCAGCCAGAACAGGGAAAACATTCAGTACTTC	CASSQNRENIQYF
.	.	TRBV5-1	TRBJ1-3	TGCGCCAGCAGCTTGGTGGGCGCGGGAAACACCATATATTTT	CASSLVGAGNTIYF
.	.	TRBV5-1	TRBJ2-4	TGCGCCAGCAGCTTGGTGGCAGGGGATTATAGAAACATTAAGTACTTC	CASSLVAGDYRNIKYF
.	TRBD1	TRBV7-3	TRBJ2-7	TGTGCCAGCAGCTTAACCGGGACAGGGGGCTACGAGCAGTACTTC	CASSLTGTGGYEQYF
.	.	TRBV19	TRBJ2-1	TGTGCCAGTAGGCAGGGTAGTGGGGAACACAATGAGCAGTTCTTC	CASRQGSGEHNEQFF
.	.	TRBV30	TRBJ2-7	TGTGCCTGGAGTGGGACTTTCGACGAGCAGTACTTC	CAWSGTFDEQYF
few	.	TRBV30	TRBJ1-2	TGTGCCTGGAGCCTCCCCTCCCGCGGCTACACCTTC	CAWSLPSRGYTF
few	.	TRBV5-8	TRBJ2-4	TGTGCCAGCAGCTTGGGGTGGGGCCTCAACGAGGCCAAAAACATTCAGTACTTC	CASSLGWGLNEAKNIQYF
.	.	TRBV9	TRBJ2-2	TGTGCCAGCAGCGTAGGACTAGCGAACACCGGGGAGCTGTTTTTT	CASSVGLANTGELFF
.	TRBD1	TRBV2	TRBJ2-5	TGTGCCAGCAAATCGGACAGGGATCAAGAGACCCAGTACTTC	CASKSDRDQETQYF
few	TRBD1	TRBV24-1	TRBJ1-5	TGTGCCACCAGTGATCCCCGGACAGGGGGCGGTCAGCCCCAGCATTTT	CATSDPRTGGGQPQHF
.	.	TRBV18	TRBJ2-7	TGTGCCAGCTCACCACCGGACGGCTTGGGCTACGAGCAGTACTTC	CASSPPDGLGYEQYF
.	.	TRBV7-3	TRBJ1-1	TGTGCCAGCAGCCATGGACAGAGAGGAGCGACTGAAGCTTTCTTT	CASSHGQRGATEAFF
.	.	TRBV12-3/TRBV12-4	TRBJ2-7	TGTGCCAGCACCCCGAGCGAGTGGGACTTCCACTTC	CASTPSEWDFHF
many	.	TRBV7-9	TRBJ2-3	TGTGCCAGCAGCTTAGGAGGGGGAGGCACAGATACGCAGTATTTT	CASSLGGGGTDTQYF
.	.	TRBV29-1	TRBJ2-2	TGCAGCGTCCGAAGCGGCAGCGCCGGGGATCTGTTTTTT	CSVRSGSAGDLFF
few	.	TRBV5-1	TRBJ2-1	TGCGCCAGCAGCGAGGACAGTTTTATCAATGAGCAGTTCTTC	CASSEDSFINEQFF
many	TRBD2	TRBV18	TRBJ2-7	TGTGCCAGCTCACCCCCTATGGGGGAGGGGTACGAGCAGTACTTC	CASSPPMGEGYEQYF
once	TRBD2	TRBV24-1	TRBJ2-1	TGTGCCACCAGTGATGGGTGGGAGGGCCGAAGGAATGAGCAGTTCTTC	CATSDGWEGRRNEQFF
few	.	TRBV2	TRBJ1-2	TGTGCCAGCAGAACAGGGAGCTATGGCTACACCTTC	CASRTGSYGYTF
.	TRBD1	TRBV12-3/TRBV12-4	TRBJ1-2	TGTGCCAGCAGCCGGGGGGGACAGGGGATGTCTGGCTACACCTTC	CASSRGGQGMSGYTF
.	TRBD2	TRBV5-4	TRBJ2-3	TGTGCCAGCAGCAAAACTAGCGGGAGGGGCACAGATACGCAGTATTTT	CASSKTSGRGTDTQYF
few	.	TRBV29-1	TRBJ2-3	TGCAGCGTTGACTCTACCGGACAGTCTAGCACAGATACGCAGTATTTT	CSVDSTGQSSTDTQYF
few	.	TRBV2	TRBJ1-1	TGTGCCAGCAGCCCAGGGCGCTATCCACTTAGGGGTAACACTGAAGCTTTCTTT	CASSPGRYPLRGNTEAFF
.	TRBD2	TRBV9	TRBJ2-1	TGTGCCAGCAGCGGGGCGGGGGGAAGCTCCTACAATGAGCAGTTCTTC	CASSGAGGSSYNEQFF
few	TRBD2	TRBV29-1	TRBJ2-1	TGCAGCGTTGCTAGCGGGATTGAGCAGTTCTTC	CSVASGIEQFF
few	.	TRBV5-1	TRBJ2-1	TGCGCCAGCACCCTGGACAGCTTATACAATGAGCAGTTCTTC	CASTLDSLYNEQFF
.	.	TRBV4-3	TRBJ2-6	TGCGCCAGCAGCCAAGATCGCCACGGCTCTGGGGCCAACGTCCTGACTTTC	CASSQDRHGSGANVLTF